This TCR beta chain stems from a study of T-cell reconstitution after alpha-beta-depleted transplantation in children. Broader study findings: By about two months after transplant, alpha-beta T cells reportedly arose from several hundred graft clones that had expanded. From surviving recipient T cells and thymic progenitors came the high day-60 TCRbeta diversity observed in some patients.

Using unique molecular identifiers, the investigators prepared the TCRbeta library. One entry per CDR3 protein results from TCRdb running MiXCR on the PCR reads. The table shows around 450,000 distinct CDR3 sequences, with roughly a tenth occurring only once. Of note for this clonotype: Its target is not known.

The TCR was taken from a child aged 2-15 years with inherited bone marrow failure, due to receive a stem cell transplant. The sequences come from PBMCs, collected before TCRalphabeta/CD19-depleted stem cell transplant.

The CDR3 DNA reads TGTGCCAGCAGCCTGAACGGGAGGGCAACCACCGGGGAGCTGTTTTTT. It translates to CASSLNGRATTGELFF. The chain joins TRBV13 to TRBJ2-2, with TRBD2 identical over 8 bases. The CDR3 consists of 16 residues. From germline, CDR1 is PRHDT and CDR2 FYEKMQ (reference sequence). After removal of 5 bases from V and 4 bases from J, the junction contained 9 bases not matched to a gene.